The 10 T cell receptor beta chains below were found in one sample sequenced in a study of identical twins. TCRdb recomputed calls from the 5' RACE reads with MiXCR, one row per CDR3 protein. This table has roughly 350,000 distinct CDR3 sequences, 9% appearing once. The sample consisted of naive T cells sorted from blood. The receptors originated from a woman in her forties or fifties in good health.

The genes are TRBV30 and TRBJ2-1; D is possibly TRBD2 (7 bases). The CDR3 covers 15 residues. Per germline, CDR1 GTSNPN and CDR2 SVGIG (reference sequence). V was clipped by 2 bases and J by 6 bases, with 17 bases between them. In DNA form, the CDR3 reads TGTGCCTGGAGTAGGGGGAGGGCCGGAAGCAATGAGCAGTTCTTC. Translation gives CAWSRGRAGSNEQFF.

The table lists this clonotype with many counts. The gene calls are TRBV24-1 and TRBJ2-1; a possible D gene is TRBD2 (5 bases). Germline CDR1 reads KGHDR; CDR2 reads SFDVKD. The length of the CDR3 is 19 residues. V was cut by 0 bases and J by 1 base, with 18 bases left in between. The CDR3 DNA sequence: TGTGCCACCAGTGATTTGACCCCGGTTGGGGAGATTTCCTACAATGAGCAGTTCTTC. Its protein product is CATSDLTPVGEISYNEQFF.

This clonotype was seen a handful of times. This chain links TRBV2 with TRBJ2-7; maybe TRBD2 (5 bases). The CDR3 consists of 16 residues. Germline CDR1 is SNHLY and CDR2 is FYNNEI. The V end lost 1 base, the J end lost 4 bases, and 17 bases lay between the germline ends. The CDR3: CASSEDVAYGVYEQYF. Here the CDR3 DNA reads TGTGCCAGCAGTGAAGACGTAGCATACGGGGTTTACGAGCAGTACTTC.

This clonotype was seen a few times. The rearrangement joins TRBV5-6 to TRBJ2-3; TRBD2 matches 13 bases. Germline values: CDR1 SGHDT, CDR2 YYEEEE. V was clipped by 4 bases and J by 3 bases; unmatched bases: 8. The CDR3 length is 17 residues. In DNA form, the CDR3 reads TGTGCCAGCAGCCCTCCCCCACTAGCGGGAGGGACAGATACGCAGTATTTT. Amino acid sequence: CASSPPPLAGGTDTQYF. The variable domain in full, completed from reference TRBV5-6 and TRBJ2-3, reads DAGVTQSPTHLIKTRGQQVTLRCSPKSGHDTVSWYQQALGQGPQFIFQYYEEEERQRGNFPDRFSGHQFPNYSSELNVNALLLGDSALYLCASSPPPLAGGTDTQYFGPGTRLTVL.

The chain recombines TRBV29-1 with TRBJ1-1; 8 bases map to TRBD1. Germline CDR1 reads SQVTM; CDR2 reads ANQGSEA. The CDR3 loop spans 13 amino acids. After removal of 2 bases from V and 4 bases from J, the junction contained 3 bases not matched to a gene. The CDR3 loop reads CSVESGGITEAFF. As DNA, the CDR3 is TGCAGCGTTGAATCAGGGGGCATCACTGAAGCTTTCTTT.

The sample holds a few counts of this clonotype. The chain has TRBV6-2 or TRBV6-3 and TRBJ1-5; D is ambiguous. Germline values: CDR1 MNHEY, CDR2 SVGEGT. V was shortened by 5 bases and J by 3 bases, with 11 bases between the two germline ends. The CDR3 contains 14 residues. The CDR3: CASSLRSVNQPQHF. CDR3 nucleotides: TGTGCCAGCAGTCTCCGGTCAGTCAATCAGCCCCAGCATTTT.

This clonotype was counted only a few times. The chain uses TRBV4-1 and TRBJ1-1; D is perhaps TRBD1 (5 bases). The germline V gene encodes CDR1 MGHRA and CDR2 YSYEKL. Trimming stripped 2 bases from V and 7 bases from J, with 17 bases between. The CDR3 consists of 15 residues. This CDR3 is CASSQPGRRRGEAFF. The CDR3 DNA follows: TGCGCCAGCAGCCAACCCGGACGGAGGAGGGGTGAAGCTTTCTTT.

This clonotype was counted many times. The chain recombines TRBV14 with TRBJ2-2; 7 positions agree with TRBD2. CDR3 size: 17 residues. From germline, CDR1 is SGHDN and CDR2 FVKESK. Trimming at V came to 4 bases and at J to 1 base, leaving 9 bases not matched to a gene. CDR3 residues: CASSRRLARGNTGELFF. The CDR3, as DNA: TGTGCCAGCAGCCGAAGACTAGCTAGGGGGAACACCGGGGAGCTGTTTTTT. Variable domain in full (rest from reference TRBV14 and TRBJ2-2): EAGVTQFPSHSVIEKGQTVTLRCDPISGHDNLYWYRRVMGKEIKFLLHFVKESKQDESGMPNNRFLAERTGGTYSTLKVQPAELEDSGVYFCASSRRLARGNTGELFFGEGSRLTVL.

This clonotype came up a few times. The chain uses TRBV5-1 and TRBJ2-7; D not resolved. CDR1 SGHRS and CDR2 YFSETQ come from the germline V gene. The CDR3 sequence is 12 residues long. The V end lost 0 bases, the J end lost 7 bases, and 8 bases lay between the germline ends. CDR3 in DNA: TGCGCCAGCAGCTTGGTTACCTTGGAGCAGTACGTC. This codes for CASSLVTLEQYV.

This clonotype showed up just a few times. The chain couples TRBV20-1 to TRBJ2-5, with D perhaps TRBD1 (6 bases). The CDR3 has 13 residues. CDR1 and CDR2 (germline): DFQATT, SNEGSKA (reference sequence). V lost 3 bases, J lost 2 bases, and 10 bases lay in between. CDR3 sequence: CSASEGVQETQYF. The CDR3 DNA sequence: TGCAGTGCTAGTGAGGGGGTTCAAGAGACCCAGTACTTC.